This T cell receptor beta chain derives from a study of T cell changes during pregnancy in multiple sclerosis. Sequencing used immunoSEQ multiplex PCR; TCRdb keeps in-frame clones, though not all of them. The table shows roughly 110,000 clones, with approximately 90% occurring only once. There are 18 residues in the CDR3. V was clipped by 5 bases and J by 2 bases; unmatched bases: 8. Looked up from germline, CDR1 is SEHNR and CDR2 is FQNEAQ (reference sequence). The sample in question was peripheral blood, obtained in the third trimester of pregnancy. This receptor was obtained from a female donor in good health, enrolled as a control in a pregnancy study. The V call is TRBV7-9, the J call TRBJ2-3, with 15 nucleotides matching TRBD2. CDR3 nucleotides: TGTGCCAGCAGCCAGGGACTAGCGGGGGGAACCGACACAGATACGCAGTATTTT. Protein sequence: CASSQGLAGGTDTDTQYF.